This TCR beta chain appears in the sequencing data of a study of T cell repertoires in cytomegalovirus infection. Study details: CMV epitopes in the study were HLA-C-restricted (recently identified) and HLA-B-restricted (well studied). Public signatures in TCR beta pointed to CMV infection and matching HLA type. Study-wide findings and caveats: Ex vivo responses were dominated by HLA-C-restricted CMV-specific TCR beta clonotypes.

Losses at the gene ends were 5 bases for V and 2 bases for J; bases not matched to a gene: 6. Germline V gene data show CDR1 as SGHTA and CDR2 as FQGTGA. The CDR3 consists of 15 residues. Remarks on this clonotype: Its antigen remains unknown.

TCRdb itself ran the reads through MiXCR, one entry per CDR3 protein. Altogether some 350,000 distinct CDR3 sequences are present, about 35% being singletons, with the ten largest covering roughly 14%. J is TRBJ2-1 and V is TRBV7-3; TRBD2 matches at 7 bases. The source is a human donor in good health (CMV status not recorded). Some clones in this sample may be carry-over from other donors' samples. The sample consisted of cultured PBMCs, taken from culture after CMV antigen stimulation. The CDR3 nucleotides are TGTGCCAGCAGCCATAGCGGGTCAACCTACAATGAGCAGTTCTTC. Its protein is CASSHSGSTYNEQFF.